This is a list of T cell receptor beta chains from one sample in a study of blood T cell repertoires in COVID-19. Profiling relied on immunoSEQ multiplex PCR, and the TCRdb table lists in-frame clones only, not all of them. The sample includes 150,000 or so clones, 70% to 90% of them seen just once. The sequenced sample was peripheral blood. The receptors were gathered from a man in his 60s with acute or convalescent COVID-19. The CDR3 runs from the conserved cysteine through the conserved F or W. Each record gives: J gene, V gene, clone size, D gene, CDR3 protein, CDR3 DNA. The D gene is left open where the match is weak. Size is omitted from some rows. Given values are once, few, many or a class for expanded clones.

j_call: TRBJ2-7; v_call: TRBV5-1; clone_size: few; d_call: TRBD2; cdr3_aa: CASTPREGGREQYF; cdr3_nt: TGCGCCAGCACCCCCCGGGAGGGGGGCCGCGAGCAGTACTTC
j_call: TRBJ1-2; v_call: TRBV5-8; clone_size: NA; d_call: TRBD1; cdr3_aa: CASSTRQGGFGYTF; cdr3_nt: TGTGCCAGCAGCACCCGACAGGGGGGGTTTGGCTACACCTTC
j_call: TRBJ1-1; v_call: TRBV5-1; clone_size: NA; d_call: TRBD1; cdr3_aa: CASSSQGATEAFF; cdr3_nt: TGCGCCAGCAGCTCACAGGGGGCGACTGAAGCTTTCTTT
j_call: TRBJ1-3; v_call: TRBV2; clone_size: NA; d_call: NA; cdr3_aa: CASSRSPGNGNTIYF; cdr3_nt: TGTGCCAGCAGTCGATCTCCGGGAAATGGAAACACCATATATTTT
j_call: TRBJ1-1; v_call: TRBV4-1; clone_size: NA; d_call: NA; cdr3_aa: CASSQVAAGVEAFF; cdr3_nt: TGCGCCAGCAGCCAAGTAGCAGCAGGGGTCGAAGCTTTCTTT
j_call: TRBJ2-3; v_call: TRBV7-3; clone_size: NA; d_call: NA; cdr3_aa: CASSPGQGTDTQYF; cdr3_nt: TGTGCCAGCAGCCCCGGTCAGGGCACAGATACGCAGTATTTT
j_call: TRBJ1-4; v_call: TRBV7-2; clone_size: NA; d_call: TRBD1; cdr3_aa: CASSFGTGNEKLFF; cdr3_nt: TGTGCCAGCAGCTTTGGGACAGGGAACGAAAAACTGTTTTTT
j_call: TRBJ2-2; v_call: TRBV7-6; clone_size: NA; d_call: NA; cdr3_aa: CASSLTGSNTGELFF; cdr3_nt: TGTGCCAGCAGCCTGACAGGCTCGAACACCGGGGAGCTGTTTTTT
j_call: TRBJ2-3; v_call: TRBV28; clone_size: once; d_call: NA; cdr3_aa: CASSFLIFAGLTDTQYF; cdr3_nt: TGTGCCAGCAGTTTCCTCATCTTTGCGGGATTGACAGATACGCAGTATTTT
j_call: TRBJ1-1; v_call: TRBV28; clone_size: NA; d_call: TRBD1; cdr3_aa: CASSTTGAGTEAFF; cdr3_nt: TGTGCCAGCAGCACCACAGGGGCTGGGACTGAAGCTTTCTTT